Below, 28 T cell receptor beta chains from the same sample are listed, as sequenced in a study of T-cell memory formation after mild COVID-19. TCRdb re-analysed the 5' RACE reads in MiXCR, keeping a single row per CDR3 protein. The sample lists approximately 400,000 distinct CDR3 sequences; roughly 18% were seen once. Sample: PBMCs or a T cell subset sorted from them (not recorded which). All receptors derive from a man between 18 and 35 years old who had mild COVID-19 (a few samples of this study predate the infection). Cell type and time point are not known.

This clonotype was recorded once. The chain is built from TRBV11-3 and TRBJ2-1, with no clear D. The V and J ends lost 0 bases and 6 bases respectively, with 15 bases between them. The germline V gene encodes CDR1 SGHNT and CDR2 YENEEA. This CDR3 is built from 16 residues. CDR3 sequence reads: CASSLEASGWLNEQFF. DNA for the CDR3: TGTGCCAGCAGCTTAGAGGCTAGTGGCTGGCTCAATGAGCAGTTCTTC.

This clonotype appeared once. The gene calls are TRBV12-3 or TRBV12-4 and TRBJ2-2; 7 bases map to TRBD2. The V gene end was trimmed by 2 bases and the J gene end by 7 bases; junction bases not matched to a gene: 4. The CDR3 runs to 14 residues. The CDR3 loop is CASSLIGEGGELFF. The CDR3 DNA reads TGTGCCAGCAGTTTAATAGGGGAGGGCGGGGAGCTGTTTTTT.

This clonotype occurred a few times. The genes are TRBV5-1 and TRBJ1-1; 7 nucleotides align to TRBD1. V shed 4 bases and J 4 bases; nucleotides not matched to a gene: 7. CDR3 size: 14 residues. Germline CDR1 reads SGHRS; CDR2 reads YFSETQ. The CDR3 sequence: CASSLMTGTTEAFF. CDR3 bases: TGCGCCAGCAGCCTGATGACAGGGACCACTGAAGCTTTCTTT.

The chain has TRBV20-1 and TRBJ2-7; tentatively, D is TRBD2 (6 bases). Germline values: CDR1 DFQATT, CDR2 SNEGSKA (reference sequence). The CDR3 sequence is 14 residues long. V lost 3 bases and J 4 bases, leaving 16 bases between the germline ends. The CDR3 is CSASRAGFSYEQYF. Written as DNA, the CDR3 is TGCAGTGCTAGTAGGGCGGGGTTTTCGTACGAGCAGTACTTC.

This chain connects TRBV2 to TRBJ1-1, with a possible D match to TRBD1 (5 bases). The germline V gene has CDR1 SNHLY and CDR2 FYNNEI. V was pared by 7 bases and J by 7 bases, with 16 bases between. The CDR3 runs to 13 residues. The CDR3 protein is CASIRDSGIEAFF. As DNA, the CDR3 is TGTGCCAGCATACGGGACTCCGGTATTGAAGCTTTCTTT.

The chain uses TRBV7-2 and TRBJ2-7; TRBD2 matches 13 bases. Germline trimming cut 4 bases from V and 2 bases from J; bases unmatched to any gene: 8. In germline, CDR1 is SGHTA, CDR2 FQGNSA. CDR3 length: 17 residues. The DNA of the CDR3 is TGTGCCAGCAGCTATGGGGGACTAGCGGGAAAAGCCTACGAGCAGTACTTC. This sequence encodes CASSYGGLAGKAYEQYF.

This clonotype has a handful of counts. The chain couples TRBV7-8 to TRBJ2-3; no reliable D call. V lost 0 bases, J lost 4 bases, and 14 bases lay in between. CDR1 is SGHVS and CDR2 is FQNEAQ in the germline V gene. The CDR3 runs 16 residues. CDR3 residues: CASSLAPGLFADTQYF. CDR3 nucleotides: TGTGCCAGCAGCTTAGCGCCTGGGCTGTTCGCAGATACGCAGTATTTT.

The chain is built from TRBV5-4 and TRBJ2-5; 8 bases are shared with TRBD2. V shed 3 bases, J shed 4 bases, and the junction held 14 bases outside the gene matches. The CDR3 length is 17 residues. CDR1 is SGHNT, CDR2 YYREEE, per germline (reference sequence). The CDR3 DNA reads TGTGCCAGCAGCTCCAAGGTCTTACGGGGGGGCGGAGAGACCCAGTACTTC. This translates into CASSSKVLRGGGETQYF.

This clonotype showed up just a few times. The gene calls are TRBV6-6 and TRBJ2-6, with D perhaps given as TRBD1 or TRBD2 (5 bases each). There are 18 residues in the CDR3. Per the germline V gene, CDR1 is MNHNY and CDR2 is SVGAGI (reference sequence). The V and J ends lost 6 bases and 0 bases respectively, with 18 bases between them. CDR3 bases: TGTGCCAGCAGCTCTAAGGGACGCACCAGCTCTGGGGCCAACGTCCTGACTTTC. Translation: CASSSKGRTSSGANVLTF.

This chain uses TRBV10-2 with TRBJ1-1, with TRBD1 as a possible D gene (6 bases). V was cut by 6 bases and J by 2 bases, with 13 bases left in between. CDR1 is WSHSY, CDR2 SAAADI, per germline. The CDR3 covers 14 residues. CDR3 loop: CASRLTGHNTEAFF. The CDR3 DNA is TGCGCCAGCAGATTAACGGGACACAACACTGAAGCTTTCTTT.

The rearrangement uses TRBV7-2 and TRBJ1-1, with D perhaps matching TRBD1 (6 bases). This CDR3 region has 13 residues. Germline V CDR1 and CDR2: SGHTA, FQGNSA. V was trimmed by 4 bases and J by 8 bases, leaving 14 bases between them. CDR3 sequence (DNA): TGTGCCAGCAGCTCGACTACAGGGTTCGAAGCTTTCTTT. Its protein product is CASSSTTGFEAFF.

In this sample, this clonotype turned up many times. The chain combines TRBV12-3 or TRBV12-4 with TRBJ1-2; D gene ambiguous. V was clipped by 8 bases and J by 7 bases, with 11 bases between them. The CDR3 consists of 11 residues. CDR3 DNA: TGTGCCAGCGCCCGGGGATTTGGCTACACCTTC. The encoded protein is CASARGFGYTF.

This clonotype was picked up a small number of times. J is TRBJ1-6 and V is TRBV9; D not resolved. CDR1 is SGDLS and CDR2 is YYNGEE in the germline V gene. With 0 bases removed from V and 7 bases from J, the gap between germline ends came to 8 bases. The CDR3 contains 14 residues. This chain's CDR3 is CASSVAGRNSPLHF. The CDR3 bases are TGTGCCAGCAGCGTAGCAGGCAGGAATTCACCCCTCCACTTT.

V is TRBV24-1 and J is TRBJ2-3; D is ambiguous. The ends were cut back, 2 bases at V and 2 bases at J, with 4 bases in the middle. CDR1 is KGHDR, CDR2 SFDVKD, per germline. The CDR3 extends over 13 amino acids. CDR3 region: CATSDSATDTQYF. The CDR3 DNA is TGTGCCACCAGTGATTCTGCCACAGATACGCAGTATTTT.

This clonotype was detected a few times. The chain uses TRBV6-5 and TRBJ2-1, with D possibly TRBD2 on 5 matching bases. With 6 bases removed from V and 0 bases from J, the gap between germline ends came to 12 bases. The germline V gene has CDR1 MNHEY and CDR2 SVGAGI. This CDR3 spans 15 amino acids. The CDR3 here is CASRTRVSSYNEQFF. CDR3 in DNA: TGTGCCAGCAGGACGCGGGTGAGCTCCTACAATGAGCAGTTCTTC.

This clonotype was seen a handful of times. The gene calls are TRBV7-9 and TRBJ2-3; D is uncertain. The CDR3 has 15 residues. Germline loops: CDR1 SEHNR, CDR2 FQNEAQ (reference sequence). V was shortened by 9 bases and J by 0 bases, with 16 bases between the two germline ends. The CDR3 region has the DNA TGTGCCAGTCATCAGGACCCCCCTAGCACAGATACGCAGTATTTT. It encodes CASHQDPPSTDTQYF.

This rearrangement joins TRBV5-1 to TRBJ2-3; 12 bases fit TRBD2. The CDR3 consists of 18 residues. Losses at the gene ends were 0 bases for V and 4 bases for J; bases not matched to a gene: 9. The germline CDR1 and CDR2 sequences are SGHRS and YFSETQ. CDR3 amino acids: CASSLEGGLAGPSDTQYF. For the CDR3, the DNA is TGCGCCAGCAGCTTGGAGGGGGGACTAGCGGGCCCCTCAGATACGCAGTATTTT. Drawing the rest from reference TRBV5-1 and TRBJ2-3, the complete variable domain is KAGVTQTPRYLIKTRGQQVTLSCSPISGHRSVSWYQQTPGQGLQFLFEYFSETQRNKGNFPGRFSGRQFSNSRSEMNVSTLELGDSALYLCASSLEGGLAGPSDTQYFGPGTRLTVL.

The J gene is TRBJ2-5, the V gene TRBV20-1; no reliable D call. Per the germline V gene, CDR1 is DFQATT and CDR2 is SNEGSKA (reference sequence). This CDR3 has 15 residues. The V and J ends lost 5 bases and 4 bases respectively, with 20 bases between them. The CDR3 sequence is CSAGPPVGWAETQYF. CDR3 coding DNA: TGCAGTGCTGGACCCCCTGTGGGTTGGGCAGAGACCCAGTACTTC.

The chain uses TRBV15 and TRBJ2-1, with D possibly matching TRBD1 (5 bases). Germline V gene data show CDR1 as LNHNV and CDR2 as YYDKDF (reference sequence). This CDR3 region has 12 residues. V was shortened by 6 bases and J by 8 bases, with 11 bases between the two germline ends. In DNA, the CDR3 is TGTGCCACCAGTCCAGGGATAGATGAGCAGTTCTTC. Translated: CATSPGIDEQFF.

This clonotype was seen more than once but under ten times. The rearrangement joins TRBV10-3 to TRBJ1-1; D not certain. Germline V gene sequence: CDR1 ENHRY, CDR2 SYGVKD. CDR3 length: 13 amino acids. Trimming took off 10 bases at V and 5 bases at J, with 17 bases between the two ends. CDR3 in amino acids: CATLEYVRTEAFF. CDR3 nucleotides: TGTGCCACGTTGGAGTACGTGAGGACTGAAGCTTTCTTT.

The chain joins TRBV27 to TRBJ2-1; 9 nucleotides align to TRBD2. Germline CDR1 and CDR2: MNHEY and SMNVEV (reference sequence). Trimming took 5 bases from V and 5 from J; bases not matched to a gene: 4. The CDR3 is 14 amino acids. The CDR3 loop reads CASSSGGPNNEQFF. DNA for the CDR3: TGTGCCAGCAGTAGCGGGGGGCCAAACAATGAGCAGTTCTTC.

The chain combines TRBV7-2 with TRBJ1-2; D not resolved. Germline assignment: CDR1 SGHTA and CDR2 FQGNSA. This CDR3 is built from 14 residues. V was pared by 5 bases and J by 1 base, with 11 bases between. Here the CDR3 DNA reads TGTGCCAGCAGCCGTGGACGGAATAACTATGGCTACACCTTC. It translates to CASSRGRNNYGYTF.

This clonotype was recorded a few times. The chain employs TRBV7-9 and TRBJ1-6; TRBD1 aligns across 8 bases. The trim removed 6 bases at V and 9 bases at J, leaving 7 bases unmatched. The CDR3 totals 14 residues. Germline V CDR1 and CDR2: SEHNR, FQNEAQ (reference sequence). CDR3 amino acids: CASRSGGAVSPLHF. DNA of the CDR3: TGTGCCAGCAGATCAGGGGGCGCGGTTTCACCCCTCCACTTT. Based on the CDR3 plus reference TRBV7-9 and TRBJ1-6, the full variable domain is DTGVSQNPRHKITKRGQNVTFRCDPISEHNRLYWYRQTLGQGPEFLTYFQNEAQLEKSRLLSDRFSAERPKGSFSTLEIQRTEQGDSAMYLCASRSGGAVSPLHFGNGTRLTVT.

This clonotype was counted only a few times. The chain links TRBV12-3 or TRBV12-4 to TRBJ2-7; D remains ambiguous. The germline V and J ends were trimmed by 3 bases and 2 bases, with 17 bases remaining between them. The CDR3 has 16 amino acids. The CDR3 nucleotides read TGTGCCAGCAGTTTGGCCTGGGGTGTAGGTGCCTACGAGCAGTACTTC. This gives the protein CASSLAWGVGAYEQYF.

This clonotype was picked up a small number of times. This chain uses TRBV20-1 with TRBJ2-3; 7 nucleotides agree with TRBD2. This CDR3 is 12 amino acids long. Germline V gene lookup returns CDR1 DFQATT and CDR2 SNEGSKA (reference sequence). The CDR3 loop is CLPRGDTDTQYF. Here the CDR3 DNA reads TGCCTGCCACGGGGGGACACAGATACGCAGTATTTT.

The gene calls are TRBV27 and TRBJ1-2; D uncertain. Trimming removed 6 bases from V and 0 bases from J, with 14 bases in between. The CDR3 has 15 amino acids. Germline V gene sequence: CDR1 MNHEY, CDR2 SMNVEV (reference sequence). The CDR3 protein is CASRRPDGPNYGYTF. CDR3 bases: TGTGCCAGCAGAAGACCGGACGGTCCTAACTATGGCTACACCTTC.

The rearrangement uses TRBV7-9 and TRBJ2-7, with 9 bases fitting TRBD1. Germline CDR1 reads SEHNR; CDR2 reads FQNEAQ (reference sequence). V was clipped by 4 bases and J by 6 bases; unmatched bases: 10. This CDR3 has 15 residues. CDR3 region: CASSSPRDRAAEQYV. DNA of the CDR3: TGTGCCAGCAGCTCCCCCCGGGACAGGGCGGCCGAGCAGTACGTC.

This clonotype was seen more than once but under ten times. The chain is built from TRBV11-2 and TRBJ1-3; D gene ambiguous. The CDR3 sequence is 15 residues long. V was trimmed by 3 bases and J by 0 bases, leaving 9 bases between them. Looked up from germline, CDR1 is SGHAT and CDR2 is FQNNGV. CDR3 DNA sequence: TGTGCCAGCAGCTTGTCTCTGCCCTCTGGAAACACCATATATTTT. Residues: CASSLSLPSGNTIYF.